Listed below are T cell receptor beta chains from one sample, sequenced in a study of sequential checkpoint blockade in melanoma. Assay used: immunoSEQ multiplex PCR; TCRdb lists only in-frame clones, some missing. Of under 20,000 clones listed, 73% are singletons. The sequencing here drew on CD8+ T cells sorted from blood (inferred from file names), taken from a patient given nivolumab and ipilimumab in sequence. The source of these receptors is a human donor with melanoma. CDR3s include the opening cysteine and the closing phenylalanine or tryptophan. A D gene is named only where the DNA matches it firmly. Clone size is shown for a subset of rows, as once, few, many or a class of expanded clone.

clone size | J gene | D gene | V gene | CDR3 DNA | CDR3 protein
medium-sized | TRBJ1-2 | - | TRBV14 | TGTGCCAGCAGCCCGGAGGACCGATATGGCTACACCTTC | CASSPEDRYGYTF
- | TRBJ2-3 | TRBD2 | TRBV7-8 | TGTGCCAGCACCGTGGGACTAGCGGGAGGAACAGATACGCAGTATTTT | CASTVGLAGGTDTQYF
medium-sized | TRBJ2-7 | TRBD1 | TRBV19 | TGTGCCAGTAGTTCCAGGCGCCCCGGGACAGGGTCCTACGAGCAGTACTTC | CASSSRRPGTGSYEQYF
- | TRBJ1-1 | - | TRBV5-4 | TGTGCCAGCTTCTTGACAGGAGCGGTCACTGAAGCTTTCTTT | CASFLTGAVTEAFF
once | TRBJ1-2 | TRBD1 | TRBV5-5 | TGTGCCAGCAGCTTTCTTCCGGACAGGGGTGCCTATGGCTACACCTTC | CASSFLPDRGAYGYTF
- | TRBJ2-3 | - | TRBV27 | TGTGCCAGCAGTTTCGCGCACCCCAGAGGGTCAGATACGCAGTATTTT | CASSFAHPRGSDTQYF
- | TRBJ2-1 | TRBD2 | TRBV10-1 | TGCGCCAGCAGTGAGGGGACTAGCGGGAGTGGTTCCTACAATGAGCAGTTCTTC | CASSEGTSGSGSYNEQFF
few | TRBJ2-7 | TRBD1 | TRBV19 | TGTGCCAGTAGTTCCGGGACAGGGGGCTACGAGCAGTACTTC | CASSSGTGGYEQYF
- | TRBJ2-1 | TRBD1 | TRBV29-1 | TGCAGCGTTGAGCCCGGGGACAGGGCAAATGAGCAGTTCTTC | CSVEPGDRANEQFF
- | TRBJ1-3 | - | TRBV21-1 | TGTGCCAGCAAGTATCAGGGTTCCGGAAACACCATATATTTT | CASKYQGSGNTIYF
- | TRBJ2-7 | - | TRBV21-1 | TGTGCCAGCAGCAAAGCGCTCGGCAGGGCTCCAACCTACGAGCAGTACTTC | CASSKALGRAPTYEQYF
medium-sized | TRBJ2-1 | TRBD2 | TRBV7-3 | TGTGCCAGCAGCTTAGCGGGAGGGACCTTGAATGAGCAGTTCTTC | CASSLAGGTLNEQFF
few | TRBJ1-5 | - | TRBV18 | TGTGCCAGCTCACCATTTACAGGCGAATTCAATCAGCCCCAGCATTTT | CASSPFTGEFNQPQHF
- | TRBJ2-3 | - | TRBV7-3 | TGTGCCAGCAGCTTAGGACAGAGCACAGATACGCAGTATTTT | CASSLGQSTDTQYF
- | TRBJ1-1 | TRBD1 | TRBV12-5 | TGTGCTAGTGGTTCCACGTTGGACAGGGAAGCTTTCTTT | CASGSTLDREAFF
- | TRBJ1-1 | - | TRBV7-2 | TGTGCCAGCAGCTCACAGAACACTGAAGCTTTCTTT | CASSSQNTEAFF
few | TRBJ2-7 | - | TRBV29-1 | TGCAGCGTTGAGGACAGACACTACGAGCAGTACTTC | CSVEDRHYEQYF
- | TRBJ2-7 | TRBD2 | TRBV27 | TGTGCCAGCACCTCCGTTCTAGCGGGAGAAGGCTACGAGCAGTACTTC | CASTSVLAGEGYEQYF
- | TRBJ2-1 | TRBD2 | TRBV4-2 | TGTGCCAGCAGCCAAGATTCAACTAGCGGGAGTGTGAATGAGCAGTTCTTC | CASSQDSTSGSVNEQFF
- | TRBJ2-1 | - | TRBV5-4 | TGTGCCAGCAGCCCCGGGGTAGGAGGCTCCTACAATGAGCAGTTCTTC | CASSPGVGGSYNEQFF
few | TRBJ2-1 | TRBD2 | TRBV6-5 | TGTGCCAGCAGTTCTCTAGCGGGGGAGGGGAATGAGCAGTTCTTC | CASSSLAGEGNEQFF
- | TRBJ1-5 | - | TRBV29-1 | TGCAGCGTCGGAGGGGAGGGCAATCAGCCCCAGCATTTT | CSVGGEGNQPQHF
once | TRBJ1-2 | - | TRBV9 | TGTGCCAGCAGCGTAGATCTAGGGGGACTAAGCTATGGCTACACCTTC | CASSVDLGGLSYGYTF
- | TRBJ2-1 | TRBD1 | TRBV13 | TGTGCCAGCAGCGCTCGGACAGGGGCCGCAAGCTCCTACAATGAGCAGTTCTTC | CASSARTGAASSYNEQFF
- | TRBJ2-5 | - | TRBV7-9 | TGTGCCAGCAGCTTATCGACTGTAAGAGAGGGCCAGTACTTC | CASSLSTVREGQYF
- | TRBJ1-1 | TRBD1 | TRBV29-1 | TGCAGCGTTGAACAGGGGGACTACACTGAAGCTTTCTTT | CSVEQGDYTEAFF
- | TRBJ2-7 | - | TRBV6-5 | TGTGCCGCCACCCAGGGTCTGAACGAGCAGTACTTC | CAATQGLNEQYF
- | TRBJ2-1 | TRBD1 | TRBV5-6 | TGTGCCAGCAGCTCCACGGGACAGGCGGTGGATGAGCAGTTCTTC | CASSSTGQAVDEQFF
few | TRBJ2-1 | - | TRBV5-6 | TGTGCCAGCAGCTTGGAGGAGGTTAATGAGCAGTTCTTC | CASSLEEVNEQFF
- | TRBJ2-7 | TRBD1 | TRBV13 | TGTGCCAGCAGCTCCGGGGACAGTTCCTACGAGCAGTACTTC | CASSSGDSSYEQYF
- | TRBJ1-1 | - | TRBV5-4 | TGTGCCAGCAGCTTTCCCCCCGGCAGGGAAGCTTTCTTT | CASSFPPGREAFF
once | TRBJ1-1 | - | TRBV7-6 | TGTGCCAGCAGCTTGGAACAGGCCTACGCCATGAACACTGAAGCTTTCTTT | CASSLEQAYAMNTEAFF
- | TRBJ2-7 | - | TRBV27 | TGTGCCAGCAGTTTATCGCCCTTTCCGGACGAGCAGTACTTC | CASSLSPFPDEQYF
- | TRBJ2-7 | TRBD1 | TRBV10-3 | TGTGCCATCCAGGCAGGACAGGGGTACACCTACGAGCAGTACTTC | CAIQAGQGYTYEQYF
- | TRBJ2-7 | - | TRBV30 | TGTGCCTGGGGGGACTTACCCTACAGCGAGCAGTACTTC | CAWGDLPYSEQYF
- | TRBJ1-1 | - | TRBV7-9 | TGTGCCAGCCCTTTACCCTCTCCCGGCAGGGGGAACACTGAAGCTTTCTTT | CASPLPSPGRGNTEAFF
few | TRBJ2-3 | TRBD2 | TRBV10-3 | TGTGCCATCAATGCGCAAACCTCTAGCGGGAGGGCCGTCACAGATACGCAGTATTTT | CAINAQTSSGRAVTDTQYF
once | TRBJ2-5 | - | TRBV2 | TGTGCCAGCAGTGGAACCGACAGTACAGAGACCCAGTACTTC | CASSGTDSTETQYF
- | TRBJ2-1 | TRBD2 | TRBV29-1 | TGCAGCGTTGTTACTAGCGGGAGGGGGAATGAGCAGTTCTTC | CSVVTSGRGNEQFF
once | TRBJ2-7 | TRBD2 | TRBV4-2 | TGTGCCAGCAGCCAAGATCGGGGGGGGGCAAGGTACGAGCAGTACTTC | CASSQDRGGARYEQYF
few | TRBJ1-1 | - | TRBV10-3 | TGTGCCATCAGTGGAGTGAACACTGAAGCTTTCTTT | CAISGVNTEAFF
few | TRBJ2-2 | - | TRBV14 | TGTGCCAGCAGCCCCTCCTCAGGAACCGGGGAGCTGTTTTTT | CASSPSSGTGELFF
- | TRBJ1-2 | - | TRBV23-1 | TGCGCCAGCAAAGAACAGGGACCGTTCTATGGCTACACCTTC | CASKEQGPFYGYTF
- | TRBJ2-1 | TRBD2 | TRBV5-1 | TGCGCCAGCAGCTCGGGACTAGCGGCGTCGGATGAGCAGTTCTTC | CASSSGLAASDEQFF
- | TRBJ1-1 | - | TRBV4-2 | TGTGCCAGCAGCCCCACCCCGGACAGAGAAGCTTTCTTT | CASSPTPDREAFF
- | TRBJ1-1 | - | TRBV4-1 | TGCGCCAGCAGCCAAGCCCCGGGAACCATCACTGAAGCTTTCTTT | CASSQAPGTITEAFF
- | TRBJ1-6 | - | TRBV6-6 | TGTGCCAGCAGTTACGGGGTAGGGAGTTCACCCCTCCACTTT | CASSYGVGSSPLHF
- | TRBJ2-1 | - | TRBV9 | TGTGCCAGCAGCCCCACTAACGGGAATGAGCAGTTCTTC | CASSPTNGNEQFF
- | TRBJ2-1 | TRBD2 | TRBV11-1 | TGTGCCAGCAGTCCACTAGCGGGAGGGTACAATGAGCAGTTCTTC | CASSPLAGGYNEQFF
- | TRBJ2-3 | - | TRBV6-6 | TGTGCCAGCAGCCCAGGGGAACCAGATACGCAGTATTTT | CASSPGEPDTQYF
- | TRBJ2-1 | - | TRBV7-9 | TGTGCCAGCAGTTATACCGGGACAACCTACAATGAGCAGTTCTTC | CASSYTGTTYNEQFF
- | TRBJ1-1 | - | TRBV7-9 | TGTGCCAGCAGCTCCGTTCTAGGGGTCGCTGAAGCTTTCTTT | CASSSVLGVAEAFF
- | TRBJ1-6 | - | TRBV9 | TGTGCCAGCAGCGTAGATCTGGCAGGGGATAATTCACCCCTCCACTTT | CASSVDLAGDNSPLHF
- | TRBJ2-5 | TRBD1 | TRBV7-9 | TGTGCCAGCACGCCAGGGGGCGGAGGGAGGGAGACCCAGTACTTC | CASTPGGGGRETQYF
- | TRBJ1-4 | - | TRBV4-1 | TGCGCCAGCAGCCAAGATCAAGGGGCAACTAATGAAAAACTGTTTTTT | CASSQDQGATNEKLFF